A single T cell receptor beta chain is shown here with its context. Antigen: not known. The record originates from a study of T cell responses to AZD1222 COVID-19 vaccine. Method: immunoSEQ multiplex PCR; TCRdb's copy keeps in-frame clones and lacks some. Counted here are about 150,000 clones, just over 90% occurring once; the ten biggest clones make up roughly 2.8%. Study-level findings and limits: Mapped onto spike, vaccine-associated CD4 TCRs spanned it and were dominant at 160-218 and 743-854. It was only a handful of AZD1222 recipients who were seropositive at baseline.

This specimen was peripheral blood, taken on day 0 of AZD1222 vaccination. The receptor's source is an adult in good health.

The CDR3 sequence: CASSWTPQTSPLHF. The DNA for the CDR3 is TGTGCCAGCAGTTGGACCCCACAGACTTCACCCCTCCACTTT. The chain couples TRBV6-2 or TRBV6-3 to TRBJ1-6, with D unresolved. The germline V gene encodes CDR1 MNHEY and CDR2 SVGEGT. V was trimmed by 4 bases and J by 9 bases, leaving 13 bases between them. The CDR3 extends over 14 amino acids.